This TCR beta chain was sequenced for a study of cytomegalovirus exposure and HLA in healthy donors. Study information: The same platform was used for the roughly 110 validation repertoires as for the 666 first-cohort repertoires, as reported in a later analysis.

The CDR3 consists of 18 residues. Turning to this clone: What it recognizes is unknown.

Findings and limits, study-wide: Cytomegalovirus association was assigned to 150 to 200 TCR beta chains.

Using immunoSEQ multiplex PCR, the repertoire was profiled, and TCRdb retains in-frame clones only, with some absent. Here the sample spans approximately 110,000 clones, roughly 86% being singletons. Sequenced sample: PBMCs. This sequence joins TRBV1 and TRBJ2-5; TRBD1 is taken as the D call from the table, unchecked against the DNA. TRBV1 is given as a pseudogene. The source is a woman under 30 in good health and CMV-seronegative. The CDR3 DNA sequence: TGCACCAGCAGCCAAGTCCTAGCGGGACAGGGGGCGAAAGAGACCCAGTACTTC. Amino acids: CTSSQVLAGQGAKETQYF.